This TCR beta chain is from a study of memory CD4+ T cells and cytomegalovirus serostatus. On the study more broadly: This sample comes from healthy Belgian adults, fewer than ten CMV seropositive, roughly 22 seronegative.

This CDR3 contains 13 residues. Germline values: CDR1 GTSNPN, CDR2 SVGIG (reference sequence). V trimming: 2 bases; J trimming: 9 bases; junction bases outside the gene matches: 6. Overall study findings and caveats: Each of 67 CMV-associated TCRbeta sequences occurred in one to five individuals. Repertoires predicted CMV serostatus with median bootstrapped AUC of approximately 0.95.

Of note for this clone: Its target is unknown.

The sort gate was single viable CD3+CD4+CD8-CD45RO+ cells for memory CD4+ T cells. This table comes from immunoSEQ multiplex PCR, and its TCRdb copy is limited to in-frame clones, with some not included. The top ten hold more than 0.8% of the sample, which has tens of thousands of clones, roughly 75% seen once. The sequencing input was memory CD4+ T cells from blood. The chain joins TRBV30 to TRBJ1-4, with TRBD1 matching 7 bases. The receptor comes from an adult in good health and CMV-seronegative. The CDR3 reads CAWSPGTAKKLFF. DNA of the CDR3: TGTGCCTGGAGTCCCGGGACAGCGAAAAAACTGTTTTTT.